This TCR beta chain was obtained from a study of CD8 T cells in Susac syndrome (dated by TCRdb to the late 2010s). At the level of the whole study: Repertoire sequencing was used to test whether CD8+ T cell activation and differentiation in Susac syndrome was antigen driven. Results and caveats for the whole study, not just this receptor: The number of individuals in the TCR sequencing and HLA analysis was recognized as being relatively small.

High-throughput TCR beta sequencing profiled peripheral blood CD8+ and CD4+ T cells from healthy donors, Susac syndrome patients and multiple sclerosis patients. Multiple sclerosis controls were treatment-naive patients with stable or active relapsing-remitting disease fulfilling revised McDonald criteria. Bulk CD8+ and CD4+ T cells were purified by magnetic negative isolation, whereas CD8+ TEMRA cells were enriched by FACS. Blood was collected in EDTA tubes and processed within 24 hours, with PBMCs isolated through density gradient centrifugation. PBMCs intended for TCR sequencing were frozen in liquid nitrogen and were later thawed in a 37 degrees C water bath. Purity of sorted or isolated CD4+, CD8+ and CD8+ TEMRA cells was at least 90%. RNA was extracted using the RNeasy kit, and about 0.45 to 1 microgram was reverse transcribed with random hexamers. TCR beta CDR3 regions were amplified with the immunoSEQ multiplex PCR assay covering 54 Vbeta and 13 Jbeta segments. Bias from PCR amplification was corrected by using a synthetic template baseline for primer optimization and for computational correction. The published analysis was carried out like this. Reads were assigned to V, D and J genes according to IMGT and analyzed in immunoSEQ Analyzer, with only productive sequences retained. Clonality was computed as one minus Shannon entropy normalized by log2 of the number of productive unique sequences. For each patient and control, public and private clones were evaluated among the 100 most prevalent clones. Susac-specific clones were defined as absent from healthy and MS cohorts, approximately 1,000 published viral clones and other ImmuneACCESS disease sequences. Through fastp at Q25 and MiXCR, TCRdb rebuilt clones from the public reads, retaining in-frame beta chains. For every CDR3 protein sequence, its rows merge into one entry that carries the most common genes and DNA. The V and J calls, along with clone size, are taken from TCRdb and not from the paper's own processing. A total of roughly 170,000 distinct CDR3 sequences appear in this sample, approximately 94% of them only once. The biggest ten clones account for roughly 0.1% of the sample.

As regards this clonotype: Its antigen is still unknown. Base qualities are not recorded, but no much larger clone differs from it by a single base.

Sequencing was performed on CD4+ T cells from PBMCs. The origin of this receptor is a human donor with multiple sclerosis.

Here the CDR3 is given as CASGTPSDYGYTF. The DNA sequence is as follows: TGTGCCAGCGGGACACCAAGTGACTATGGCTACACCTTC. The sequence joins TRBV5-4 to TRBJ1-2, with TRBD1 tentatively as D gene (6 bases match). Including cysteine and phenylalanine, the CDR3 has 13 amino acids. CDR3 DNA is the only sequence kept; it has 39 bases, read in frame from the first base. The junction shows trimming of 7 bases on V and 3 bases on J, plus 13 bases between the germline ends. From the germline V gene (reference sequence), CDR1 is SGHNT and CDR2 is YYREEE.